This T cell receptor (beta chain) is drawn from a study of graft-versus-host responses after intestinal transplantation. Study overall: Each patient got anti-thymocyte globulin induction, then tacrolimus and steroids for around three years.

Profiled with immunoSEQ multiplex PCR; TCRdb holds only in-frame clones, not every one. This table holds some 120,000 clones, 85% to 95% found once. The CDR3 consists of 13 residues. Trimming shortened V by 6 bases and J by 6 bases, and 15 bases separated the two germline ends. CDR1 and CDR2 from the germline V gene are MNHEY and SVGAGI. This clone was counted between two and nine times. Its antigen remains unknown. Study-wide findings and caveats: Some GvH clones were seen earlier in gut or blood, suggesting intestinal origin. GvH clone levels peaked in circulation, and this peak was associated with early post-transplant HvG declines.

The V call is TRBV6-5, the J call TRBJ2-7; D is perhaps TRBD2 (6 bases). The sequence was obtained from a human donor who was the organ donor for an intestinal transplant. Material: unstimulated CD8+ T cells sorted from spleen or lymph node cells, obtained before transplant. CDR3: CASSPNGGTEQYF. The CDR3 bases are TGTGCCAGCAGCCCGAACGGGGGTACCGAGCAGTACTTC.